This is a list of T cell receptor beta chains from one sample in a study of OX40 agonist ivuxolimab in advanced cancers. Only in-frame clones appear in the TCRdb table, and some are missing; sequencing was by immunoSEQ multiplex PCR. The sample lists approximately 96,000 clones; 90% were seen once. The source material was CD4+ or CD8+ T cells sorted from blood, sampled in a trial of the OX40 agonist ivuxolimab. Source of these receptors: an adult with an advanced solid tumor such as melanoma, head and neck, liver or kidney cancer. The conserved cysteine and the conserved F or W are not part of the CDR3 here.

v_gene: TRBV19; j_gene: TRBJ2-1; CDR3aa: ASSRGTSGSRLYNEQF
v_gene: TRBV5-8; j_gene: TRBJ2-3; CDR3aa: ADPARGRADTQY
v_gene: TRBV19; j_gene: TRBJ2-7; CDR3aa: ASSIRADSYEQY
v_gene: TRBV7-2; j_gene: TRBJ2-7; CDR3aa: ASSGRGLTGTAN
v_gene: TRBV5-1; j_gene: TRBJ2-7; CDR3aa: AIPPHLRKYEQY
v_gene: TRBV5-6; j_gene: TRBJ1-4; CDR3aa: ASSPGGGLTNEKLF
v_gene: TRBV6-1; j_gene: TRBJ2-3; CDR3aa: AQRVGDTQY
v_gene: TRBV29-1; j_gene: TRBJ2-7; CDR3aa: SVDFTSGSGYEQY
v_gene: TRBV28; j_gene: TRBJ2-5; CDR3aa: ASRLRRETQY
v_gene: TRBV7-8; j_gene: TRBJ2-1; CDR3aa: ASSLTGGPGNEQF
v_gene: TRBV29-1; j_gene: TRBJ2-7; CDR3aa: SAVAMYEQY
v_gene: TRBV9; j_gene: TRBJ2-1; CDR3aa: ASSVTSGSWNEQF
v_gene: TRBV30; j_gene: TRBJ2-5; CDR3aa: AWKAGGHQETQY
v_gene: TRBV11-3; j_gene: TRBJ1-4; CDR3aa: ASSSGQDPNEKLF
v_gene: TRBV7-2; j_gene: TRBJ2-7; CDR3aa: ASSLAAPGLAGVGEQY
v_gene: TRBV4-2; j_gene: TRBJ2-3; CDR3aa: ASSQDFVAGGPITDTQY
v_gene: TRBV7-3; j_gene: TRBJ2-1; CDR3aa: ASSLAGTPANEQF
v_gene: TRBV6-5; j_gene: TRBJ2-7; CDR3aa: ASSPILATSYEQY
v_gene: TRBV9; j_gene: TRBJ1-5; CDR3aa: ASSSRQSNQPQH
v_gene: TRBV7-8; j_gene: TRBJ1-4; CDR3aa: ASSLGRAEKLF
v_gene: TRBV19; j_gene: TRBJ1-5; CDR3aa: ASSMRAGPNQPQH
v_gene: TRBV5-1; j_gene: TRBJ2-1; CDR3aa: ASSLGLAGVDEQF
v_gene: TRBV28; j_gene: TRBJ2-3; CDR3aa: ASSWVGGLRDTQY
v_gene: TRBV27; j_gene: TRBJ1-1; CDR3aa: ASSYVPGRVEAF
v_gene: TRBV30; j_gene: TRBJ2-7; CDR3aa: AWEPLGGGGSYEQY
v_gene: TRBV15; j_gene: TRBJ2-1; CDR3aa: ATSRDLDRGLSAGVYNEQF
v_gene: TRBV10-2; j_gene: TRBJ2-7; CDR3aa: ASSDPGLAERAYEQY
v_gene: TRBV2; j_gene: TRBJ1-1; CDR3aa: ASTEVRGLTEAF
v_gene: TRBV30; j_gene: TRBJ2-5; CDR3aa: AWTILGGGETQY
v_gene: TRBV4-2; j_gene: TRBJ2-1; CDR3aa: ASSQGSAKYNEQF
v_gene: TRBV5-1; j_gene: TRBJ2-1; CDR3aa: ASKFSIVNEQF
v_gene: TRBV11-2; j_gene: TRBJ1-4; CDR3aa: ASSLKPTNEKLF
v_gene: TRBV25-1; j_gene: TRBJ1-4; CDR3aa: ASSEGRGSVSEKLF
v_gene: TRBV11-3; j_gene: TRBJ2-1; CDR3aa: ASSLVDSEQF
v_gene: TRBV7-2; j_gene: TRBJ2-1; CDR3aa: ASSLASAGRVYNEQF
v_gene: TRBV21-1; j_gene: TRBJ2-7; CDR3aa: ASSSPRPLLVREQY
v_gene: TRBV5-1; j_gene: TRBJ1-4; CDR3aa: ASSPTGANEKLF
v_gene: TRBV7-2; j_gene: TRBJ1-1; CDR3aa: ASSPRKGFTEAF
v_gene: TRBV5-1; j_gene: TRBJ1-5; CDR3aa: ASSAGGVYQPQH
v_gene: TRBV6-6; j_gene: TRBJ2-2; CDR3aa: ASKKGLATGELF
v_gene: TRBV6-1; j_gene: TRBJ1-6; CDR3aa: ASSEDWASNNSPLH
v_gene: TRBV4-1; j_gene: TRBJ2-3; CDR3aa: ASSQLLAGWDTQY
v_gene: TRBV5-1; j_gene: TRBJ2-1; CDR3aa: ASSADIYNEQF
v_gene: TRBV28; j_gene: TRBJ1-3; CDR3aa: ASRLSSSGNTIY
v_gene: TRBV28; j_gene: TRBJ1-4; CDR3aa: ASKPTGFLVEKLF